This TCR beta chain is drawn from a study of shared clonotypes between healthy human individuals. The CDR3 is 12 amino acids. The V end was cut by 4 bases, the J end by 2 bases, with 8 bases between. In germline, CDR1 is SQVTM, CDR2 ANQGSEA. This clone came up a few times. Other DNA sequences from this sample encode an identical CDR3 as well. Method: immunoSEQ multiplex PCR; TCRdb's copy keeps in-frame clones and lacks some. This sample carries about 1 million clones, roughly 80% of them seen once, and the ten largest clones take approximately 1.5%. The TCR was taken from a man younger than 35 in good health. The sample comprised memory CD4+ T cells sorted from blood. Indicated subset: CD45RA-negative fraction. This chain connects TRBV29-1 to TRBJ2-5; D is perhaps TRBD2 (5 bases). The CDR3: CSVARGQETQYF. The CDR3 DNA reads as TGCAGCGTTGCTCGGGGACAAGAGACCCAGTACTTC.